These 11 T cell receptor beta chains share one sample of origin, sequenced in a study of early T cells in non-severe SARS-CoV-2 infection. TCRdb fed the 5' RACE reads into MiXCR, producing one record per CDR3 protein. The sample includes about 49,000 distinct CDR3 sequences, about 11% of them seen just once. Sample: whole blood. These receptors originate from an adult who was a healthcare worker with PCR-confirmed SARS-CoV-2 infection or an uninfected control (not recorded which).

This clonotype was recorded a few times. J is TRBJ1-1 and V is TRBV12-3 or TRBV12-4; no firm D call. Trimming stripped 3 bases from V and 0 bases from J, with 11 bases between. The CDR3 covers 15 residues. The CDR3 reads CASSFGRTMNTEAFF. In DNA, the CDR3 is TGTGCCAGCAGTTTCGGGCGGACCATGAACACTGAAGCTTTCTTT.

This clonotype was detected many times. V usage is TRBV27 and J usage is TRBJ2-3; 7 nucleotides line up with TRBD2. The germline gives CDR1 MNHEY, CDR2 SMNVEV (reference sequence). The length of the CDR3 is 16 residues. V lost 2 bases, J lost 0 bases, and 5 bases stayed unmatched. The CDR3 region is CASSLLGLVSTDTQYF. In DNA form, the CDR3 reads TGTGCCAGCAGTTTACTCGGACTAGTGAGCACAGATACGCAGTATTTT.

The chain joins TRBV29-1 to TRBJ2-7; 9 nucleotides agree with TRBD1. Germline V gene sequence: CDR1 SQVTM, CDR2 ANQGSEA. The CDR3 covers 13 residues. J gave up 4 bases and V 7 bases, and 8 bases lay outside the gene matches. DNA for the CDR3: TGCAGCGCTAGGGGACAGGGAGCTTACGAGCAGTACTTC. This encodes CSARGQGAYEQYF.

This chain joins TRBV29-1 and TRBJ1-2; D is uncertain. Trimming stripped 6 bases from V and 4 bases from J, with 12 bases between. The CDR3 extends over 12 amino acids. In germline, CDR1 is SQVTM, CDR2 ANQGSEA. The CDR3: CSVETDPYGYTF. The CDR3 bases are TGCAGCGTGGAGACGGACCCCTATGGCTACACCTTC. The entire variable domain, with the rest obtained from reference TRBV29-1 and TRBJ1-2, is as follows: SAVISQKPSRDICQRGTSLTIQCQVDSQVTMMFWYRQQPGQSLTLIATANQGSEATYESGFVIDKFPISRPNLTFSTLTVSNMSPEDSSIYLCSVETDPYGYTFGSGTRLTVV.

This chain links TRBV6-2 or TRBV6-3 with TRBJ2-1, with D perhaps matching TRBD2 (6 bases). Germline values: CDR1 MNHEY, CDR2 SVGEGT. V shed 0 bases and J shed 3 bases, with 15 bases lying between them. This CDR3 has 17 residues. Written as DNA, the CDR3 is TGTGCCAGCAGTTACTCCCTTGGACTAACCCGCTACAATGAGCAGTTCTTC. The encoded protein is CASSYSLGLTRYNEQFF.

This clonotype showed up many times. The chain carries TRBV7-9 and TRBJ2-7; a weak D match, TRBD2 (6 bases). This CDR3 contains 15 residues. CDR1 is SEHNR and CDR2 is FQNEAQ in the germline V gene (reference sequence). V was clipped by 1 base and J by 9 bases, with 19 bases between them. The CDR3 is CASSLVAASDRLQYF. The CDR3 DNA reads TGTGCCAGCAGCTTAGTTGCGGCTAGCGACCGGCTGCAGTACTTC.

V usage is TRBV7-9 and J usage is TRBJ1-1, with D hard to call. Germline V gene sequence: CDR1 SEHNR, CDR2 FQNEAQ (reference sequence). Trimming left V 2 bases short and J 0 bases short, with 7 bases between. The CDR3 totals 14 residues. CDR3 residues: CASSLPPVNTEAFF. CDR3 DNA: TGTGCCAGCAGCTTACCCCCCGTGAACACTGAAGCTTTCTTT. Full variable domain (missing parts from reference TRBV7-9 and TRBJ1-1): DTGVSQNPRHKITKRGQNVTFRCDPISEHNRLYWYRQTLGQGPEFLTYFQNEAQLEKSRLLSDRFSAERPKGSFSTLEIQRTEQGDSAMYLCASSLPPVNTEAFFGQGTRLTVV.

This clonotype was counted ten times or more. J is TRBJ2-7 and V is TRBV29-1; possibly TRBD1 for D (6 bases). CDR3 length: 14 amino acids. Trimming stripped 4 bases from V and 2 bases from J, with 15 bases between. Germline V lookup: CDR1 SQVTM, CDR2 ANQGSEA. The CDR3 DNA reads as TGCAGCGTTGGCCCCCAGGGGTATCCCTACGAGCAGTACTTC. Amino acids: CSVGPQGYPYEQYF.

This clonotype was seen many times. This chain connects TRBV15 to TRBJ2-1, with 11 bases identical to TRBD2. The CDR3 consists of 15 residues. Germline CDR1 is LNHNV and CDR2 is YYDKDF (reference sequence). V trimming: 0 bases; J trimming: 7 bases; junction bases outside the gene matches: 2. CDR3 amino acids: CATSRDSGRVNEQFF. In DNA form, the CDR3 reads TGTGCCACCAGCAGAGATAGCGGGAGGGTTAATGAGCAGTTCTTC.

This clonotype showed up many times. This sequence joins TRBV6-5 and TRBJ2-7, with 8 bases that match TRBD1. The CDR3 extends over 14 amino acids. The ends lost 6 bases at V and 3 bases at J; junction bases unmatched: 7. Germline CDR1 MNHEY, CDR2 SVGAGI. The chain's CDR3 is CASRKTGVYYEQYF. For the CDR3, the DNA is TGTGCCAGCAGAAAGACAGGGGTTTACTACGAGCAGTACTTC.

This clonotype was counted ten times or more. This chain connects TRBV3-1 to TRBJ1-1; D remains ambiguous. CDR1 and CDR2 from the germline V gene are LGHDT and YNNKEL (reference sequence). This CDR3 is built from 16 residues. V dropped 1 base and J dropped 2 bases, with 14 bases sitting between them. The CDR3: CASSQAGPRHNTEAFF. The CDR3 DNA reads TGTGCCAGCAGCCAAGCCGGACCGAGACACAACACTGAAGCTTTCTTT.